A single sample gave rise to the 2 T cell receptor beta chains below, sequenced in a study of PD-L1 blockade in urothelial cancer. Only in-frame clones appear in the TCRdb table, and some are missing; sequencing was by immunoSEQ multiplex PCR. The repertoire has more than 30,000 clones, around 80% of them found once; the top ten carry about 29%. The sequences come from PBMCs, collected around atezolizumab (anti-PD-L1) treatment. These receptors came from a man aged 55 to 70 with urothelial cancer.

The CDR3 DNA follows: TGCGCCAGCAGCCCCGCCCGGGGTGCAGATACGCAGTATTTT. Protein sequence: CASSPARGADTQYF. The chain joins TRBV5-1 to TRBJ2-3, with D maybe TRBD2 (5 bases). V lost 4 bases and J lost 4, with 13 bases in between. From germline, CDR1 is SGHRS and CDR2 YFSETQ. The CDR3 length is 14 residues. Full variable domain (rest looked up from reference TRBV5-1 and TRBJ2-3): KAGVTQTPRYLIKTRGQQVTLSCSPISGHRSVSWYQQTPGQGLQFLFEYFSETQRNKGNFPGRFSGRQFSNSRSEMNVSTLELGDSALYLCASSPARGADTQYFGPGTRLTVL.

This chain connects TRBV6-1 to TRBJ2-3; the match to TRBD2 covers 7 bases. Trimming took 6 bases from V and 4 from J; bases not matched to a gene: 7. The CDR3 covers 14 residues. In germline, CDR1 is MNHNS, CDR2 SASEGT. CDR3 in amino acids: CASRTGLGPDTQYF. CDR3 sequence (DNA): TGTGCCAGCAGAACCGGACTAGGCCCAGATACGCAGTATTTT.